The 27 T cell receptor beta chains listed next were all sequenced from one sample in a study of shared clonotypes between healthy human individuals. Produced via immunoSEQ multiplex PCR; TCRdb's table is partial and in-frame only. The table includes approximately 510,000 clones, approximately 79% detected once. Sequencing was carried out using PBMCs. All receptors derive from a woman in her forties in good health. Some clones in this sample may be carry-over from other donors' samples.

V gene TRBV5-1 combines with J gene TRBJ2-7, with D perhaps matching TRBD2 (7 bases). This CDR3 has 19 amino acids. The V gene's germline CDR1 is SGHRS and CDR2 YFSETQ. Trimming cost V 3 bases and J 2 bases, with 27 bases left between them. The chain's CDR3 is CASSSYRATGERGPYEQYF. CDR3 bases: TGCGCCAGCAGCTCCTACAGGGCCACCGGGGAGCGGGGACCCTACGAGCAGTACTTC.

The rearrangement joins TRBV15 to TRBJ2-1, with TRBD2 identical over 11 bases. Germline CDR1 LNHNV, CDR2 YYDKDF (reference sequence). CDR3 size: 17 residues. V lost 3 bases and J lost 0; bases outside the gene matches: 4. CDR3 bases: TGTGCCACCAGCAGGACTAGCGGGGCTCTCTCCTACAATGAGCAGTTCTTC. Residues: CATSRTSGALSYNEQFF.

This chain uses TRBV20-1 with TRBJ2-5; D is unclear. The end of the DNA fits TRBJ2-7 better, so the J call may be wrong. This CDR3 has 10 amino acids. CDR1 and CDR2 (germline): DFQATT, SNEGSKA (reference sequence). CDR3 bases: TGCAGTGCTGGTGGTTACGAGCAGTACTTC. Translating gives CSAGGYEQYF.

The rearrangement joins TRBV5-4 to TRBJ2-5; tentative D call: TRBD2 (6 bases). The CDR3 runs 14 residues. V was trimmed by 5 bases and J by 5 bases, leaving 16 bases between them. The germline gives CDR1 SGHNT, CDR2 YYREEE (reference sequence). The CDR3 DNA reads as TGTGCCAGCAGGCAGGTGGAGGGTAGCGAGACCCAGTACTTC. Translating it yields CASRQVEGSETQYF.

The J gene is TRBJ2-7, the V gene TRBV19; D remains unclear. The CDR3 sequence is 15 residues long. The V end lost 1 base, the J end lost 2 bases, and 12 bases lay between the germline ends. Germline V lookup: CDR1 LNHDA, CDR2 SQIVND (reference sequence). The CDR3 loop is CASSIGREATYEQYF. Written as DNA, the CDR3 is TGTGCCAGTAGTATAGGCAGAGAAGCAACCTACGAGCAGTACTTC.

The chain links TRBV7-9 to TRBJ2-4, with 8 bases matching TRBD2. V trimming: 1 base; J trimming: 13 bases; junction bases outside the gene matches: 12. This CDR3 has 15 residues. The V gene's germline CDR1 is SEHNR and CDR2 FQNEAQ (reference sequence). The CDR3 region is CASSLGGAGGEEQYF. The CDR3 bases are TGTGCCAGCAGCTTAGGAGGGGCGGGAGGAGAGGAGCAGTACTTC.

V usage is TRBV4-3 and J usage is TRBJ1-3; no firm D call. The CDR3 covers 16 residues. Trimming took 1 base from V and 2 from J, leaving 12 bases between them. Germline V gene sequence: CDR1 LGHNA, CDR2 YSLEER. The CDR3 spells CASSQGIREPGNTIYF. DNA of the CDR3: TGCGCCAGCAGCCAAGGTATAAGAGAACCTGGAAACACCATATATTTT.

The chain uses TRBV5-4 and TRBJ2-7, with TRBD1 as a possible D gene (7 bases). Trimming took off 4 bases at V and 6 bases at J, with 20 bases between the two ends. In germline, CDR1 is SGHNT, CDR2 YYREEE (reference sequence). The CDR3 consists of 15 residues. This CDR3 is CASSPPGDRVREQYF. The CDR3 DNA sequence: TGTGCCAGCAGCCCCCCGGGAGACAGGGTGCGCGAGCAGTACTTC. The variable domain in full, completed from reference TRBV5-4 and TRBJ2-7, reads ETGVTQSPTHLIKTRGQQVTLRCSSQSGHNTVSWYQQALGQGPQFIFQYYREEENGRGNFPPRFSGLQFPNYSSELNVNALELDDSALYLCASSPPGDRVREQYFGPGTRLTVT.

This rearrangement joins TRBV18 to TRBJ1-4; tentatively, D is TRBD1 (6 bases). The germline CDR1 and CDR2 sequences are KGHSH and LQKENI. V was clipped by 5 bases and J by 0 bases, with 13 bases between them. The CDR3 is 16 residues long. The CDR3 is CASSSRRDTTNEKLFF. The CDR3 DNA sequence: TGTGCCAGCTCATCACGGCGGGACACAACTAATGAAAAACTGTTTTTT.

The chain joins TRBV5-6 to TRBJ2-7; either TRBD1 or TRBD2 may supply D (5 bases each). Trimming stripped 0 bases from V and 0 bases from J, with 13 bases between. CDR3 size: 16 residues. Germline values: CDR1 SGHDT, CDR2 YYEEEE. Here the CDR3 DNA reads TGTGCCAGCAGCTTGGCCCCGGGGCGCTTCTCCTACGAGCAGTACTTC. The encoded protein is CASSLAPGRFSYEQYF.

The rearrangement joins TRBV7-8 to TRBJ1-2; D possibly corresponds to TRBD1 (6 bases). This CDR3 has 17 amino acids. Trimming took 1 base from V and 8 from J, leaving 23 bases between them. Per the germline V gene, CDR1 is SGHVS and CDR2 is FQNEAQ. In DNA, the CDR3 is TGTGCCAGCAGCTTAGACCTGGGGGGTGGGGGCTTGGAGGGCTACACCTTC. It yields the protein CASSLDLGGGGLEGYTF.

This clone was seen a handful of times. This chain links TRBV4-2 with TRBJ1-5; weak D call: TRBD1 (6 bases). In germline, CDR1 is LGHNA, CDR2 YNFKEQ. Trimming removed 0 bases at V and 4 bases at J, with 13 bases between. This CDR3 spans 16 amino acids. The CDR3 region has the DNA TGTGCCAGCAGCCAAGAAGTACAGGGCCGTAATCAGCCCCAGCATTTT. Amino acid sequence: CASSQEVQGRNQPQHF.

The chain joins TRBV30 to TRBJ2-3; 7 bases fit TRBD2. From germline, CDR1 is GTSNPN and CDR2 SVGIG (reference sequence). CDR3 length equals 15 residues. The junction had 5 bases not matched to a gene; V was cut back by 0 bases and J by 2 bases. The CDR3, as DNA: TGTGCCTGGAGTGTAGCGGGACTTTACACAGATACGCAGTATTTT. Protein product: CAWSVAGLYTDTQYF.

This clone was detected only once. V gene TRBV4-1 combines with J gene TRBJ1-4; a weak D match, TRBD1 (5 bases). V was trimmed by 2 bases and J by 4 bases, leaving 11 bases between them. Germline assignment: CDR1 MGHRA and CDR2 YSYEKL. The CDR3 extends over 15 amino acids. CDR3 amino acids: CASSQQEGSNEKLFF. CDR3 nucleotides: TGCGCCAGCAGCCAACAGGAGGGGAGTAATGAAAAACTGTTTTTT.

The chain uses TRBV7-7 and TRBJ2-5, with 7 bases fitting TRBD2. This CDR3 comprises 15 residues. The J segment lost 4 bases and the V segment lost 0 bases, leaving 5 bases of the junction unmatched. Germline values: CDR1 SSHAT, CDR2 FNYEAQ (reference sequence). The CDR3 loop is CASSLAGGPGETQYF. The CDR3 DNA reads as TGTGCCAGCAGCTTAGCGGGAGGGCCGGGAGAGACCCAGTACTTC.

This clone has ten or more counts. The rearrangement links TRBV28 to TRBJ1-1; perhaps TRBD1 as D (5 bases). Germline V gives CDR1 MDHEN, CDR2 SYDVKM. V was trimmed by 3 bases and J by 10 bases, leaving 15 bases between them. The CDR3 length is 13 residues. The CDR3 here is CASSFPGGGGAFF. For the CDR3, the DNA is TGTGCCAGCAGTTTCCCCGGGGGAGGAGGAGCTTTCTTT.

This sequence joins TRBV29-1 and TRBJ1-5; TRBD1 is a possible D gene (5 bases). There are 15 residues in the CDR3. V lost 5 bases and J 0 bases, leaving 14 bases between the germline ends. Germline values: CDR1 SQVTM, CDR2 ANQGSEA. The CDR3 reads CSVSTGGLSNQPQHF. The DNA of the CDR3 is TGCAGCGTTTCCACGGGGGGACTTAGCAATCAGCCCCAGCATTTT. Full variable domain (outside the CDR3, taken from reference TRBV29-1 and TRBJ1-5): SAVISQKPSRDICQRGTSLTIQCQVDSQVTMMFWYRQQPGQSLTLIATANQGSEATYESGFVIDKFPISRPNLTFSTLTVSNMSPEDSSIYLCSVSTGGLSNQPQHFGDGTRLSIL.

The chain recombines TRBV5-1 with TRBJ2-2, with D unclear. Germline assignment: CDR1 SGHRS and CDR2 YFSETQ. V was shortened by 1 base and J by 4 bases, with 11 bases between the two germline ends. The CDR3 totals 15 residues. The CDR3 nucleotides are TGCGCCAGCAGCTTGTCGATCTTGAGCACCGGGGAGCTGTTTTTT. Its protein is CASSLSILSTGELFF.

V gene TRBV28 combines with J gene TRBJ1-1; 7 nucleotides line up with TRBD1. Germline-derived CDR1 and CDR2 are MDHEN and SYDVKM. The CDR3 consists of 12 residues. V lost 6 bases to trimming and J lost 9 bases; unmatched junction nucleotides: 7. The chain's CDR3 is CASRPTGLQAFF. The CDR3, as DNA: TGTGCCAGCAGACCGACAGGGTTGCAAGCTTTCTTT.

The chain joins TRBV29-1 to TRBJ2-5; D may be TRBD1 (6 bases). The DNA end is a closer match to TRBJ2-7, so the J assignment may be wrong. Germline V gene sequence: CDR1 SQVTM, CDR2 ANQGSEA. This CDR3 has 13 amino acids. The CDR3 sequence is CSVGQGRFYEQYF. CDR3 DNA: TGCAGCGTTGGGCAGGGGCGGTTTTACGAGCAGTACTTC.

J is TRBJ2-7 and V is TRBV7-2; D is undetermined. Per germline, CDR1 SGHTA and CDR2 FQGNSA. This CDR3 region has 14 residues. The V and J ends lost 0 bases and 3 bases respectively, with 9 bases between them. DNA for the CDR3: TGTGCCAGCAGCTTAGCGGCCCAGAACTACGAGCAGTACTTC. It specifies CASSLAAQNYEQYF.

This clone has only one observation. The chain combines TRBV5-1 with TRBJ2-3; D uncertain. The CDR3 contains 15 residues. Trimming took 1 base from V and 4 from J, leaving 13 bases between them. Germline CDR1 reads SGHRS; CDR2 reads YFSETQ. The CDR3 DNA reads as TGCGCCAGCAGCTTGAGTGGGGTCGGAGCAGATACGCAGTATTTT. It yields the protein CASSLSGVGADTQYF.

The chain joins TRBV11-3 to TRBJ1-1; D remains unclear. Deletions cut 1 base from V and 6 bases from J, with 9 bases between. The CDR3 has 13 residues. Germline V gene data show CDR1 as SGHNT and CDR2 as YENEEA. CDR3: CASSLGSGAEAFF. The CDR3 region has the DNA TGTGCCAGCAGCTTAGGGTCCGGGGCTGAAGCTTTCTTT.

The rearrangement joins TRBV6-1 to TRBJ2-7; D is undetermined. Germline-derived CDR1 and CDR2 are MNHNS and SASEGT. The CDR3 has 9 amino acids. The V and J ends lost 6 bases and 7 bases respectively, with 4 bases between them. The CDR3 DNA sequence: TGTGCCAGCAGCCCTGAGCAGTACTTC. Amino acids: CASSPEQYF.

This clone appeared a single time. This chain connects TRBV28 to TRBJ2-3; the D call may be TRBD1 or TRBD2 (5 bases each). Germline-derived CDR1 and CDR2 are MDHEN and SYDVKM. The CDR3 sequence is 16 residues long. Between the trimmed V and J ends, which lost 6 bases and 2 bases, there was a span of 18 bases. The DNA for the CDR3 is TGTGCCAGCAGACGCACCTCGGGACCTAACACAGATACGCAGTATTTT. It yields the protein CASRRTSGPNTDTQYF.

The V call is TRBV19, the J call TRBJ2-1, with TRBD2 identical over 8 bases. Germline CDR1 LNHDA, CDR2 SQIVND (reference sequence). This CDR3 spans 15 amino acids. J lost 6 bases, V lost 4 bases, and 8 bases had no gene match. In DNA, the CDR3 is TGTGCCAGTAGTACCCTAGCGGGCTTTGGCAATGAGCAGTTCTTC. Encoded protein: CASSTLAGFGNEQFF.

The chain combines TRBV6-1 with TRBJ1-3; no reliable D call. There are 16 residues in the CDR3. V was trimmed by 1 base and J by 1 base, leaving 11 bases between them. Germline V CDR1 and CDR2: MNHNS, SASEGT. In DNA, the CDR3 is TGTGCCAGCAGTGAAGGACATACAAATTCTGGAAACACCATATATTTT. Amino acid sequence: CASSEGHTNSGNTIYF.